This T cell receptor beta chain is from a study of blood T cell repertoires in COVID-19. Authors' methods: Estimated nucleated cell counts came from reference gene primer amplification. Clones were sequenced by immunoSEQ multiplex PCR, and TCRdb holds only the in-frame ones, with some missing. The V and J calls and the clone size are those of that table, but D and trimming were determined from the DNA. The sample consists of about 120,000 clones, roughly 79% of them appearing once. As for this clone: An end of the junction does not agree with germline; a read error may underlie this.

There are 15 residues in the CDR3. Germline lookup yields CDR1 MGHRA and CDR2 YSYEKL. Sequences were obtained from peripheral blood. The receptor was derived from a man between 65 and 79 years old with active or convalescent COVID-19. The chain uses TRBV4-1 and TRBJ2-5; tentatively, D is TRBD2 (7 bases). CDR3 in amino acids: CASSQGGGRGETQYF. The DNA of the CDR3 is TGCGCCAGCAGTCAAGGGGGGGGCAGGGGCGAGACCCAGTACTTC.